The 23 T cell receptor beta chains given below trace back to one sample, sequenced in a study of HIV-infected patients and healthy controls. The repertoire came from unfractionated whole blood and reflected all unsorted peripheral T cells. About 500 ng RNA was reverse transcribed with alpha and beta constant-region primers. Separate chain-specific third strand synthesis with multiplexing indices produced the alpha and beta libraries. TCRdb ran MiXCR on the 5' RACE reads and lists one entry per CDR3 protein. The table lists 12,000 to 15,000 distinct CDR3 sequences, roughly 9.9% of them singletons, with about 6.3% in the top ten. The sequenced material came from blood. The receptors shown here come from an adult in good health.

The table lists this clonotype with many counts. V and J are TRBV4-3 and TRBJ1-4; a possible D gene is TRBD1 (5 bases). Germline V gene data show CDR1 as LGHNA and CDR2 as YSLEER. The CDR3 totals 18 residues. V shed 4 bases and J shed 2 bases, with 20 bases lying between them. CDR3 sequence: CASSRSARGGSTNEKLFF. CDR3 DNA sequence: TGCGCCAGCAGCCGCTCGGCGAGGGGCGGCAGCACTAATGAAAAACTGTTTTTT.

This clonotype was recorded at least ten times. V usage is TRBV2 and J usage is TRBJ1-1, with D uncertain. V lost 7 bases, J lost 0 bases, and 12 bases lay in between. Germline values: CDR1 SNHLY, CDR2 FYNNEI. The CDR3 is made up of 14 amino acids. The CDR3 DNA reads TGTGCCAGCACGGGCATGCTGATGAACACTGAAGCTTTCTTT. As protein: CASTGMLMNTEAFF.

This clonotype has ten or more counts. For the CDR3, the DNA is TGTGCCAGCAACCGAGGAGGGGACAGGACTGAAGCTTTCTTT. Protein product: CASNRGGDRTEAFF. This chain joins TRBV6-1 and TRBJ1-1, with 8 bases aligning to TRBD1. Germline CDR1 reads MNHNS; CDR2 reads SASEGT. The CDR3 is 14 residues long. The V and J ends lost 7 bases and 5 bases, in that order; junction bases with no gene match: 9.

By share, this clonotype ranks as medium-sized (0.01 to 0.1%). V gene TRBV7-9 combines with J gene TRBJ2-1, with 10 bases that match TRBD2. The junction had 13 bases not matched to a gene; V was cut back by 5 bases and J by 6 bases. Germline V CDR1 and CDR2: SEHNR, FQNEAQ (reference sequence). The CDR3 has 17 residues. The CDR3: CASSPRTSGSKGNEQFF. The DNA of the CDR3 is TGTGCCAGCAGCCCCCGGACTAGCGGATCCAAGGGCAATGAGCAGTTCTTC.

The chain links TRBV6-5 to TRBJ1-6; D gene ambiguous. This CDR3 contains 14 residues. V was pared by 6 bases and J by 8 bases, with 14 bases between. Per the germline V gene, CDR1 is MNHEY and CDR2 is SVGAGI. The CDR3 protein is CASSLTGHYSPLHF. Written as DNA, the CDR3 is TGTGCCAGCAGCCTCACGGGCCACTATTCACCCCTCCACTTT.

This chain connects TRBV7-7 to TRBJ2-5, with D perhaps matching TRBD1 or TRBD2 (5 bases each). The V gene's germline CDR1 is SSHAT and CDR2 FNYEAQ (reference sequence). CDR3 length: 15 residues. Between the trimmed V and J ends, which lost 5 bases and 5 bases, there was a span of 18 bases. CDR3 nucleotide sequence: TGTGCCAGCAGCCGGGGCAGGGCTTTAGGGGAGACCCAGTACTTC. Protein sequence: CASSRGRALGETQYF. Combining the CDR3 with reference TRBV7-7 and TRBJ2-5 gives the whole variable domain GAGVSQSPRYKVTKRGQDVTLRCDPISSHATLYWYQQALGQGPEFLTYFNYEAQPDKSGLPSDRFSAERPEGSISTLTIQRTEQRDSAMYRCASSRGRALGETQYFGPGTRLLVL.

By sample fraction, this clonotype is medium-sized. The J gene is TRBJ2-3, the V gene TRBV27; TRBD2 matches at 7 bases. V trimming: 4 bases; J trimming: 1 base; junction bases outside the gene matches: 2. CDR1 MNHEY and CDR2 SMNVEV come from the germline V gene (reference sequence). The CDR3 covers 14 residues. The CDR3 DNA reads as TGTGCCAGCAGTTACCGGGAGGGCACAGATACGCAGTATTTT. Protein: CASSYREGTDTQYF.

This clonotype has just a few counts. DNA of the CDR3: TGTGCTAGTGGTCTGGGGGACAGGGTCAACGAGCAGTACTTC. This gives the protein CASGLGDRVNEQYF. The chain couples TRBV12-5 to TRBJ2-7; 9 bases line up with TRBD1. This CDR3 is built from 14 residues. CDR1 LGHNT and CDR2 FRNRAP come from the germline V gene. V dropped 5 bases and J dropped 5; count of bases not matched to a gene: 7. The variable domain in full, completed from reference TRBV12-5 and TRBJ2-7, reads DARVTQTPRHKVTEMGQEVTMRCQPILGHNTVFWYRQTMMQGLELLAYFRNRAPLDDSGMPKDRFSAEMPDATLATLKIQPSEPRDSAVYFCASGLGDRVNEQYFGPGTRLTVT.

This clonotype has at least ten counts. The chain has TRBV6-6 and TRBJ1-1; D is unresolved. The germline CDR1 and CDR2 sequences are MNHNY and SVGAGI (reference sequence). The CDR3 has 11 amino acids. Deletions cut 6 bases from V and 1 base from J, with 3 bases between. The CDR3 DNA reads as TGTGCCAGCAGCTGGAACACTGAAGCTTTCTTT. Its protein product is CASSWNTEAFF.

This clonotype came up many times. The chain carries TRBV11-3 and TRBJ2-7; D ambiguous. The CDR3 has 11 amino acids. Trimming took off 4 bases at V and 7 bases at J, with 8 bases between the two ends. Germline V gives CDR1 SGHNT, CDR2 YENEEA. CDR3 DNA sequence: TGTGCCAGCAGCTCTGGGTTTGAGCAGTACTTC. Residues: CASSSGFEQYF.

This clonotype is medium-sized (0.01 to 0.1%). The J gene is TRBJ2-3, the V gene TRBV4-1; D remains ambiguous. The V gene lost 2 bases and the J gene lost 6 bases, with 15 bases spanning the gap. The CDR3 sequence is 15 residues long. Germline-derived CDR1 and CDR2 are MGHRA and YSYEKL. The CDR3 loop is CASSQSGVLADTQYF. For the CDR3, the DNA is TGCGCCAGCAGCCAATCCGGAGTTTTGGCGGATACGCAGTATTTT.

This clonotype showed up many times. The V and J genes are TRBV6-2 or TRBV6-3 and TRBJ2-7; 7 bases line up with TRBD2. The V gene's germline CDR1 is MNHEY and CDR2 SVGEGT. V trimming: 2 bases; J trimming: 5 bases; junction bases outside the gene matches: 3. The CDR3 loop spans 13 amino acids. The CDR3, as DNA: TGTGCCAGCAGTTACCCGCTAGCGGACGAGCAGTACTTC. It encodes CASSYPLADEQYF.

This clonotype occurred many times. The gene calls are TRBV7-2 and TRBJ1-1, with 7 bases aligning to TRBD1. The CDR3 contains 14 residues. Germline V gene data show CDR1 as SGHTA and CDR2 as FQGNSA. Unmatched junction bases numbered 10, after V lost 4 bases and J lost 8 bases. The CDR3 sequence is CASSYKTTGAEAFF. CDR3 bases: TGTGCCAGCAGCTATAAGACTACAGGGGCAGAAGCTTTCTTT.

By share of the sample, this clonotype is medium-sized (0.01 to 0.1%). The chain links TRBV6-6 to TRBJ2-1; TRBD2 matches at 7 bases. The CDR3 length is 16 residues. Germline V gene data show CDR1 as MNHNY and CDR2 as SVGAGI (reference sequence). Germline trimming cut 0 bases from V and 0 bases from J; bases unmatched to any gene: 2. The CDR3 sequence: CASSYSRGSSYNEQFF. In DNA form, the CDR3 reads TGTGCCAGCAGTTACTCGCGGGGGAGCTCCTACAATGAGCAGTTCTTC.

This clonotype was counted only a few times. This rearrangement joins TRBV3-1 to TRBJ1-1; D remains unclear. V was clipped by 3 bases and J by 5 bases, with 13 bases between them. CDR1 is LGHDT, CDR2 YNNKEL, per germline (reference sequence). The CDR3 sequence is 14 residues long. In DNA form, the CDR3 reads TGTGCCAGCAGCCATTGGGGAAAGAGGACTGAAGCTTTCTTT. It yields the protein CASSHWGKRTEAFF.

About this clonotype: A much larger clonotype is one base distant, so this may be a read error. The rearrangement joins TRBV7-2 to TRBJ2-7; D remains unclear. The CDR3 is 17 residues long. Germline CDR1 is SGHTA and CDR2 is FQGNSA. CDR3 sequence: CVSSLAPTSGRAYEQYF. DNA for the CDR3: TGTGTCAGCAGCTTAGCTCCTACGTCAGGACGGGCCTACGAGCAGTACTTC. Using reference TRBV7-2 and TRBJ2-7 for the parts outside the CDR3, the full variable domain is GAGVSQSPSNKVTEKGKDVELRCDPISGHTALYWYRQSLGQGLEFLIYFQGNSAPDKSGLPSDRFSAERTGGSVSTLTIQRTQQEDSAVYLCVSSLAPTSGRAYEQYFGPGTRLTVT.

This clonotype was observed at least ten times. The chain recombines TRBV7-2 with TRBJ1-5; D unresolved. This CDR3 contains 13 residues. In germline, CDR1 is SGHTA, CDR2 FQGNSA. V lost 5 bases and J 3 bases, leaving 8 bases between the germline ends. CDR3 nucleotides: TGTGCCAGCAGCCCTCGACACAATCAGCCCCAGCATTTT. It yields the protein CASSPRHNQPQHF.

This clonotype was observed at least ten times. The chain has TRBV18 and TRBJ2-5; TRBD2 matches 9 bases. CDR1 and CDR2 (germline): KGHSH, LQKENI. This CDR3 has 15 amino acids. The V gene end was trimmed by 5 bases and the J gene end by 5 bases; junction bases not matched to a gene: 9. In DNA form, the CDR3 reads TGTGCCAGCTCAGCTAGCGGGGCCTACTCGGAGACCCAGTACTTC. It yields the protein CASSASGAYSETQYF.

Relative to its sample, this clonotype is medium-sized. The V call is TRBV20-1, the J call TRBJ2-1; D is uncertain. Trimming removed 6 bases at V and 6 bases at J, with 18 bases between. The CDR3 loop spans 14 amino acids. From germline, CDR1 is DFQATT and CDR2 SNEGSKA (reference sequence). The CDR3 sequence: CSAPTPPAANEQFF. The CDR3 DNA sequence: TGCAGTGCGCCAACTCCGCCTGCGGCCAATGAGCAGTTCTTC.

This clonotype has ten or more counts. The chain is built from TRBV7-2 and TRBJ2-3, with TRBD2 matching 8 bases. CDR1 is SGHTA and CDR2 is FQGNSA in the germline V gene. Losses at the gene ends were 5 bases for V and 0 bases for J; bases not matched to a gene: 7. CDR3 length equals 16 residues. Here the CDR3 reads CASSPLSGRSTDTQYF. CDR3 in DNA: TGTGCCAGCAGCCCCTTGAGCGGGAGAAGCACAGATACGCAGTATTTT. Drawing the rest from reference TRBV7-2 and TRBJ2-3, the complete variable domain is GAGVSQSPSNKVTEKGKDVELRCDPISGHTALYWYRQSLGQGLEFLIYFQGNSAPDKSGLPSDRFSAERTGGSVSTLTIQRTQQEDSAVYLCASSPLSGRSTDTQYFGPGTRLTVL.

The rearrangement uses TRBV27 and TRBJ2-3; maybe TRBD2 (6 bases). Germline V gene lookup returns CDR1 MNHEY and CDR2 SMNVEV (reference sequence). The CDR3 runs 16 residues. The ends were cut back, 2 bases at V and 6 bases at J, with 18 bases in the middle. The CDR3 loop reads CASSLMFGSLGDTQYF. The CDR3 region has the DNA TGTGCCAGCAGTTTAATGTTCGGGAGTCTGGGGGATACGCAGTATTTT.

The genes are TRBV5-1 and TRBJ1-5, with a weak D call TRBD1 (5 bases). The CDR3 is 16 residues long. CDR1 is SGHRS and CDR2 is YFSETQ in the germline V gene. V lost 0 bases and J lost 5, with 15 bases in between. Here the CDR3 reads CASSLGPAGADQPQHF. The CDR3 DNA sequence: TGCGCCAGCAGCTTGGGCCCAGCTGGGGCCGATCAGCCCCAGCATTTT.

The V and J genes are TRBV6-2 or TRBV6-3 and TRBJ2-7; 8 nucleotides match TRBD2. Unmatched junction bases numbered 15, after V lost 0 bases and J lost 5 bases. Germline assignment: CDR1 MNHEY and CDR2 SVGEGT. The CDR3 has 18 residues. The CDR3 nucleotides are TGTGCCAGCAGTTACTCCACCCCGGGACTAGAATTCCCGCACGAGCAGTACTTC. It encodes CASSYSTPGLEFPHEQYF.